This TCR beta chain was recorded in a study of blood T cells in healthy people across ages. Together with a sample-barcoded 5' primer, a J-beta primer mix was included in a second PCR lasting roughly 6 to 12 cycles. One entry per CDR3 protein, called by TCRdb with MiXCR from the 5' RACE reads. The data show about 1.5 million distinct CDR3 sequences, approximately 39% seen once. The CDR3 extends over 16 amino acids. The V end was cut by 5 bases, the J end by 6 bases, with 21 bases between. Looked up from germline, CDR1 is MGHRA and CDR2 is YSYEKL. This clonotype originated in a woman in her late teens or twenties in good health. J is TRBJ2-3 and V is TRBV4-1, with D possibly TRBD1 on 8 matching bases. The sequenced sample consisted of blood. The DNA of the CDR3 is TGCGCCAGCAGCTTAGGGCAGGGGGCAGCGGGGGATACGCAGTATTTT. Translated, it gives CASSLGQGAAGDTQYF.